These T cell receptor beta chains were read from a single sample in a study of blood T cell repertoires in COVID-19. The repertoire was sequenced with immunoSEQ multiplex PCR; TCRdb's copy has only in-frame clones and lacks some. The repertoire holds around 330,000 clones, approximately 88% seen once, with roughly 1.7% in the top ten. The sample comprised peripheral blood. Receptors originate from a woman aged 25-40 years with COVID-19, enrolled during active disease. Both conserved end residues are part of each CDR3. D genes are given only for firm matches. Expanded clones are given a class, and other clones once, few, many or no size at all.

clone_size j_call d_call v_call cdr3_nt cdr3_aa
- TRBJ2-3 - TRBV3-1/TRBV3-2 TGTGCCAGCAGCCAACGGTCTTCTAGCACAGATACGCAGTATTTT CASSQRSSSTDTQYF
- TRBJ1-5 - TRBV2 TGTGCCAGCAGTGAACGCGGTGCATTGCCTCAGCCCCAGCATTTT CASSERGALPQPQHF
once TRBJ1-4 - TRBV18 TGTGCCAGCTCAGCGGGACGGAGAGAAAAACTGTTTTTT CASSAGRREKLFF
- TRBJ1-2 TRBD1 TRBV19 TGTGCCAGTAGTGCCGCGGAACAGGGGACTAACTATGGCTACACCTTC CASSAAEQGTNYGYTF
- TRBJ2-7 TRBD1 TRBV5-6 TGTGCCAGCAGCTTAACAGGGGGTTACGAGCAGTACTTC CASSLTGGYEQYF
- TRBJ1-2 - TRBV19 TGTGCCAGTAGTATACAGTTTCACCTCTATGGCTACACCTTC CASSIQFHLYGYTF
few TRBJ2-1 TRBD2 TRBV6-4 TGTGCCAGCAGTCCCTCCTTAGCGGGGGTCTACAATGAGCAGTTCTTC CASSPSLAGVYNEQFF
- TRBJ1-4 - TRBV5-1 TGCGCCAGCAGCTTGGCCTGGGAGGCTAATGAAAAACTGTTTTTT CASSLAWEANEKLFF
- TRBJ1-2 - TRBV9 TGTGCCAGCAGCCCAGCTAACTATGGCTACACCTTC CASSPANYGYTF
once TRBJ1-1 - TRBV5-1 TGCGCCAGCAGCATAGACAGCCCGAACACTGAAGCTTTCTTT CASSIDSPNTEAFF
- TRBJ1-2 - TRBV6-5 TGTGCCAGCAGTTACCGGGGACATCTTCGCTATGGCTACACCTTC CASSYRGHLRYGYTF
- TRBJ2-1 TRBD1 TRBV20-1 TGCAGTGCTAGTAATAACCGGGACAGGGCGGGTGAGCAGTTCTTC CSASNNRDRAGEQFF
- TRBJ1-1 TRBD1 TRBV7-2 TGTGCCAGCAGCTTAGGAGGACAGGGGTTCGAAGCTTTCTTT CASSLGGQGFEAFF
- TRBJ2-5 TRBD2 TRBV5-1 TGCGCCAGCAGCTTTGGGACTAGCGTCCAAGAGACCCAGTACTTC CASSFGTSVQETQYF
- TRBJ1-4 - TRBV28 TGTGCCAGCAGTCCCGGGGGGGGATATAATGAAAAACTGTTTTTT CASSPGGGYNEKLFF
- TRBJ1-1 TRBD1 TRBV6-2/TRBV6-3 TGTGCCAGTAGTCGACAGGGTATGAACACTGAAGCTTTCTTT CASSRQGMNTEAFF
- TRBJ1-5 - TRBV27 TGTGCCAGCAGTTTATGGGCAGGCAATCAGCCCCAGCATTTT CASSLWAGNQPQHF
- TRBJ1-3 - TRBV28 TGTGCCAGCAGTTTTCCTTCTGGAAACACCATATATTTT CASSFPSGNTIYF
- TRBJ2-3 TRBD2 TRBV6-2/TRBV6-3 TGTGCCAGCAGCAAGCGGGGGGAGGGGTCAGATACGCAGTATTTT CASSKRGEGSDTQYF
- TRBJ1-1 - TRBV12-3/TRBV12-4 TGTGCCAGCAGTTTATACAGGGAAGCTTTCTTT CASSLYREAFF